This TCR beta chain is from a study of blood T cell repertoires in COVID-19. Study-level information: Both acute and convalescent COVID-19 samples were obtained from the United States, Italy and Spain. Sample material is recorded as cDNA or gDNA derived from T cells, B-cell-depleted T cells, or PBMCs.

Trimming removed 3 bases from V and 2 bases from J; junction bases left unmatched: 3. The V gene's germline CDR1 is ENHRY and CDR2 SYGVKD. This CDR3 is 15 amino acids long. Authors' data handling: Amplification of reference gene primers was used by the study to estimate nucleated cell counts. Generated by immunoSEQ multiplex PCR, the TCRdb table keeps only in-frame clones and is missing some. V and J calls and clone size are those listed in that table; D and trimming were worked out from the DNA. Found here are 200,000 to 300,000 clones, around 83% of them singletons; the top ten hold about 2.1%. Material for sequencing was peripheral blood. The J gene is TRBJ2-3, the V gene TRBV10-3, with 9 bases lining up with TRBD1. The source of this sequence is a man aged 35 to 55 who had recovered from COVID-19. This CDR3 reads CAISEQGASTDTQYF. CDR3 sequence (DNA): TGTGCCATCAGTGAACAGGGGGCGTCCACAGATACGCAGTATTTT.